This is a list of T cell receptor beta chains from one sample in a study of blood T cells in healthy people across ages. TCRdb redid the calling of the 5' RACE reads with MiXCR, one entry per CDR3 protein. This table has about 1,500,000 distinct CDR3 sequences, 42% appearing once. The sample was blood. The receptor set was obtained from a woman aged 18-29 years in good health. CDR3s include the opening cysteine and the closing phenylalanine or tryptophan. Fields, in order: J gene, D gene, clone size, V gene, CDR3 protein, CDR3 DNA. A D gene is named only where the DNA matches it firmly. Where a row states a size, it is once, few, many or the class of an expanded clone; other rows omit it.

j_call: TRBJ2-7; d_call: TRBD1; clone_size: .; v_call: TRBV7-9; cdr3_aa: CASSLLGTGGDEQYF; cdr3_nt: TGTGCCAGCAGCCTACTCGGGACAGGGGGCGACGAGCAGTACTTC
j_call: TRBJ2-1; d_call: .; clone_size: few; v_call: TRBV5-1; cdr3_aa: CASSLTGYRNEQFF; cdr3_nt: TGCGCCAGCAGCTTGACAGGGTATCGCAATGAGCAGTTCTTC
j_call: TRBJ2-1; d_call: .; clone_size: .; v_call: TRBV28; cdr3_aa: CASGEFGLFF; cdr3_nt: TGTGCCAGTGGTGAGTTCGGGCTGTTCTTC
j_call: TRBJ1-5; d_call: .; clone_size: .; v_call: TRBV28; cdr3_aa: CASSNTGSTTDYQPQHF; cdr3_nt: TGTGCCAGCAGTAACACAGGGTCCACAACCGATTATCAGCCCCAGCATTTT
j_call: TRBJ2-2; d_call: TRBD1; clone_size: once; v_call: TRBV2; cdr3_aa: CASSPGGYPGELFF; cdr3_nt: TGTGCCAGCAGCCCAGGGGGCTATCCCGGGGAGCTGTTTTTT
j_call: TRBJ2-7; d_call: .; clone_size: .; v_call: TRBV2; cdr3_aa: CASGVGASYEQYF; cdr3_nt: TGTGCCAGCGGGGTGGGGGCTTCCTACGAGCAGTACTTC
j_call: TRBJ2-7; d_call: .; clone_size: few; v_call: TRBV21-1; cdr3_aa: CASSRPTSGGYEQYF; cdr3_nt: TGTGCCAGCAGCCGACCGACTAGCGGGGGGTACGAGCAGTACTTC
j_call: TRBJ2-7; d_call: TRBD2; clone_size: .; v_call: TRBV6-5; cdr3_aa: CASGEIAGGLIEQYF; cdr3_nt: TGTGCCAGCGGCGAAATAGCGGGAGGGTTGATCGAGCAGTACTTC
j_call: TRBJ2-3; d_call: .; clone_size: .; v_call: TRBV9; cdr3_aa: CASNVDPGTDTQYF; cdr3_nt: TGTGCCAGCAACGTGGATCCGGGGACAGATACGCAGTATTTT
j_call: TRBJ1-6; d_call: TRBD1; clone_size: .; v_call: TRBV5-5; cdr3_aa: CASSFHMTGFNSPLHF; cdr3_nt: TGTGCCAGCAGCTTTCACATGACAGGGTTTAATTCACCCCTCCACTTT
j_call: TRBJ1-1; d_call: .; clone_size: few; v_call: TRBV6-5; cdr3_aa: CASSEGDSNTEAFF; cdr3_nt: TGTGCCAGCAGTGAGGGGGATTCGAACACTGAAGCTTTCTTT
j_call: TRBJ1-2; d_call: TRBD1; clone_size: .; v_call: TRBV29-1; cdr3_aa: CSVTGTGDCGYTF; cdr3_nt: TGCAGCGTGACCGGGACAGGGGACTGTGGCTACACCTTC
j_call: TRBJ2-1; d_call: .; clone_size: .; v_call: TRBV20-1; cdr3_aa: CSAAERAGRGNEQFF; cdr3_nt: TGCAGTGCAGCCGAGCGGGCCGGGCGGGGCAATGAGCAGTTCTTC
j_call: TRBJ2-1; d_call: .; clone_size: once; v_call: TRBV6-1; cdr3_aa: CASSPPLGQQFF; cdr3_nt: TGTGCCAGCAGTCCCCCGCTAGGCCAGCAGTTCTTC
j_call: TRBJ2-6; d_call: TRBD1; clone_size: .; v_call: TRBV6-2/TRBV6-3; cdr3_aa: CASGTALFSGANVLTF; cdr3_nt: TGTGCCAGTGGGACAGCCCTTTTCTCTGGGGCCAACGTCCTGACTTTC
j_call: TRBJ1-5; d_call: .; clone_size: once; v_call: TRBV4-1; cdr3_aa: CASSQDSGAINQPQHF; cdr3_nt: TGCGCCAGCAGCCAAGATTCAGGGGCCATCAATCAGCCCCAGCATTTT
j_call: TRBJ1-2; d_call: TRBD1; clone_size: .; v_call: TRBV6-1; cdr3_aa: CASSQQGNYGCTF; cdr3_nt: TGTGCCAGCAGTCAACAGGGGAACTATGGCTGCACCTTC
j_call: TRBJ2-7; d_call: TRBD1; clone_size: .; v_call: TRBV2; cdr3_aa: CASNPSAGTAYEQYF; cdr3_nt: TGTGCCAGCAATCCGAGCGCCGGGACAGCCTACGAGCAGTACTTC
j_call: TRBJ2-1; d_call: .; clone_size: .; v_call: TRBV12-3/TRBV12-4; cdr3_aa: CASSLIRGGEQFF; cdr3_nt: TGTGCCAGCAGTTTAATCCGAGGGGGTGAGCAGTTCTTC
j_call: TRBJ1-3; d_call: .; clone_size: .; v_call: TRBV7-3; cdr3_aa: CASSDVRGDVSGNTIYF; cdr3_nt: TGTGCCAGCAGCGATGTCCGGGGGGACGTGTCTGGAAACACCATATATTTT
j_call: TRBJ2-7; d_call: .; clone_size: few; v_call: TRBV6-5; cdr3_aa: CASRGTKNYEQYF; cdr3_nt: TGTGCCAGCAGGGGGACAAAAAACTACGAGCAGTACTTC
j_call: TRBJ2-7; d_call: .; clone_size: .; v_call: TRBV5-1; cdr3_aa: CASSLMRESSGEQYF; cdr3_nt: TGCGCCAGCAGCTTGATGAGGGAGTCATCGGGCGAGCAGTACTTC
j_call: TRBJ2-7; d_call: TRBD2; clone_size: .; v_call: TRBV5-1; cdr3_aa: CASSLGSVAGYYEQYF; cdr3_nt: TGCGCCAGCAGCTTGGGGAGCGTAGCGGGTTATTACGAGCAGTACTTC
j_call: TRBJ2-3; d_call: .; clone_size: .; v_call: TRBV15; cdr3_aa: CATSTTTPLGAGTSTDTQYF; cdr3_nt: TGTGCCACCAGCACAACGACCCCCCTGGGGGCAGGAACTAGCACAGATACGCAGTATTTT
j_call: TRBJ2-5; d_call: .; clone_size: .; v_call: TRBV7-2; cdr3_aa: CASSLHSGARGQETQYF; cdr3_nt: TGTGCCAGCAGCTTACATTCGGGTGCTAGGGGTCAAGAGACCCAGTACTTC
j_call: TRBJ2-4; d_call: .; clone_size: .; v_call: TRBV20-1; cdr3_aa: CSARGDSLAKNIQYF; cdr3_nt: TGCAGTGCTAGAGGTGACAGTTTAGCCAAAAACATTCAGTACTTC
j_call: TRBJ2-1; d_call: TRBD2; clone_size: .; v_call: TRBV6-1; cdr3_aa: CASKGTSGSNEQFF; cdr3_nt: TGTGCCAGCAAAGGGACTAGCGGAAGCAATGAGCAGTTCTTC
j_call: TRBJ2-3; d_call: .; clone_size: .; v_call: TRBV5-1; cdr3_aa: CASMGENEDTQYF; cdr3_nt: TGCGCCAGCATGGGGGAAAATGAAGATACGCAGTATTTT
j_call: TRBJ2-3; d_call: TRBD2; clone_size: .; v_call: TRBV7-6; cdr3_aa: CASSSRQTSGRAVDTQYF; cdr3_nt: TGTGCCAGCAGCTCGAGACAGACTAGCGGGAGGGCCGTCGATACGCAGTATTTT
j_call: TRBJ2-7; d_call: .; clone_size: many; v_call: TRBV7-8; cdr3_aa: CASSPGRQGTYEQYF; cdr3_nt: TGTGCCAGCAGCCCAGGAAGGCAGGGGACCTACGAGCAGTACTTC
j_call: TRBJ2-1; d_call: TRBD2; clone_size: few; v_call: TRBV3-1; cdr3_aa: CASSPGLAGENYNEQFF; cdr3_nt: TGTGCCAGCAGCCCAGGCCTGGCGGGGGAAAATTACAATGAGCAGTTCTTC
j_call: TRBJ2-1; d_call: TRBD2; clone_size: few; v_call: TRBV11-3; cdr3_aa: CASSLPGGPVNEQFF; cdr3_nt: TGTGCCAGCAGCTTGCCGGGAGGGCCAGTAAATGAGCAGTTCTTC
j_call: TRBJ2-3; d_call: .; clone_size: .; v_call: TRBV3-1; cdr3_aa: CASSQDLRVAQYF; cdr3_nt: TGTGCCAGCAGCCAAGATCTTCGGGTGGCACAGTATTTT